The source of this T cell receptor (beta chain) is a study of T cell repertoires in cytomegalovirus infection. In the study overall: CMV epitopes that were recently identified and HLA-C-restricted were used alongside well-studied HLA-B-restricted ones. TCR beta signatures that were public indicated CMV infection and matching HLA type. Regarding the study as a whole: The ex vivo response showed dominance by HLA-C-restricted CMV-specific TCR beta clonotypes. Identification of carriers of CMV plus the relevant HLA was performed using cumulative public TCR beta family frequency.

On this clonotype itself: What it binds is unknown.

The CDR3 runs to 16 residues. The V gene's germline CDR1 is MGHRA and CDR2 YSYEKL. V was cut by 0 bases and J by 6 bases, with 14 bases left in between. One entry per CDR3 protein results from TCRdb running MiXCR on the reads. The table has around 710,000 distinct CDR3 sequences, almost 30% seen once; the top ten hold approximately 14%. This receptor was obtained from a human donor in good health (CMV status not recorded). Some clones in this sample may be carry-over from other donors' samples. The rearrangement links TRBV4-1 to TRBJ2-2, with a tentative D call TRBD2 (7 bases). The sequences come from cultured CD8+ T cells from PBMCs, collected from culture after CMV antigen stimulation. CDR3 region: CASSQEGTGRAGELFF. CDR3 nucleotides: TGCGCCAGCAGCCAAGAAGGTACAGGGAGGGCCGGGGAGCTGTTTTTT.